This T cell receptor beta chain was identified during a study of T cells in Graves' hyperthyroidism and ophthalmopathy. V lost 8 bases, J lost 1 base, and 16 bases lay in between. The germline V gene encodes CDR1 SQVTM and CDR2 ANQGSEA. CDR3 length equals 14 residues. This clonotype was seen ten or more times. Amplified regions were TCR beta CDR3 sequences from RNA transcripts. With the HTBI primer set, the TCR CDR3 went through a first round of RT-PCR. From the multiplex PCR reads, TCRdb called clonotypes with MiXCR, one entry per CDR3 protein. The sample holds some 720,000 distinct CDR3 sequences, 16% seen once.

The V and J genes are TRBV29-1 and TRBJ2-3, with D possibly TRBD2 on 6 matching bases. The TCR comes from a man aged 18 to 30 with Graves' hyperthyroidism. Sequenced sample: blood. The CDR3 protein is CSTHGGRRTDTQYF. In nucleotides, the CDR3 is TGCAGCACTCACGGGGGAAGACGCACAGATACGCAGTATTTT.